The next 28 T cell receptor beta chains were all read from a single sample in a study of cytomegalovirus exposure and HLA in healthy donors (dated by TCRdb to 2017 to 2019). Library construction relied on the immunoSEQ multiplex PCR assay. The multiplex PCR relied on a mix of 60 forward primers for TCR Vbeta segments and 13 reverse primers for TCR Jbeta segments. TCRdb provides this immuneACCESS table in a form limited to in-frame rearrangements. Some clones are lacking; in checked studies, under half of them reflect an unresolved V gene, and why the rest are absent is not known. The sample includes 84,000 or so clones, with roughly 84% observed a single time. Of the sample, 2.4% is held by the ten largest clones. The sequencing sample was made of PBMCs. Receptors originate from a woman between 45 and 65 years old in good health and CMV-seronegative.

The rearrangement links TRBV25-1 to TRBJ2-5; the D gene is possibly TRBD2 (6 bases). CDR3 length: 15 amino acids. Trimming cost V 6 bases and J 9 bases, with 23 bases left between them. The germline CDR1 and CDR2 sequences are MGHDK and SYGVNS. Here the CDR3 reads CASSRSGLNHPSQYF. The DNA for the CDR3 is TGTGCCAGCAGCCGATCGGGACTCAATCATCCGTCCCAGTACTTC.

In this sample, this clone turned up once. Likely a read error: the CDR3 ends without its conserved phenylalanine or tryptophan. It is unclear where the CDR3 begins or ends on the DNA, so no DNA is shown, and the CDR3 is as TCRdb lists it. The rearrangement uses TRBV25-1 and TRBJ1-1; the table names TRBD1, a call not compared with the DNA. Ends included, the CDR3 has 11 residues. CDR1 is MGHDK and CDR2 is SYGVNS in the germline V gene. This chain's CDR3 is CASSESGTVFL.

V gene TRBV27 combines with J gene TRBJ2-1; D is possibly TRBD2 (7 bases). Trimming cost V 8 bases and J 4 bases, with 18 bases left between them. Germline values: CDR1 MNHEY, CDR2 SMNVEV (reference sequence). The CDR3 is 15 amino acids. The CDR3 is CASGFGGTLYNEQFF. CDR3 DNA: TGTGCCAGCGGATTCGGGGGGACACTTTACAATGAGCAGTTCTTC.

The CDR3 loop reads CASTLLGGFF. In DNA form, the CDR3 reads TGTGCCAGCACCTTGTTGGGGGGGTTCTTC. This chain joins TRBV6-5 and TRBJ2-1; tentative D call: TRBD2 (6 bases). CDR1 MNHEY and CDR2 SVGAGI come from the germline V gene. V was clipped by 7 bases and J by 15 bases, with 13 bases between them. This CDR3 spans 10 amino acids.

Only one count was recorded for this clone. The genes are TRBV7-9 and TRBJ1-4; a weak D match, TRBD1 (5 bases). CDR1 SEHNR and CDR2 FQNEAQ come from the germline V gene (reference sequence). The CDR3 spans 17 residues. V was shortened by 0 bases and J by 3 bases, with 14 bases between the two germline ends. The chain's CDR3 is CASSLAWGSSSNEKLFF. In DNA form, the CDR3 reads TGTGCCAGCAGCTTAGCTTGGGGCAGTAGCTCTAATGAAAAACTGTTTTTT. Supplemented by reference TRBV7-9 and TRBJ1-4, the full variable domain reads DTGVSQNPRHKITKRGQNVTFRCDPISEHNRLYWYRQTLGQGPEFLTYFQNEAQLEKSRLLSDRFSAERPKGSFSTLEIQRTEQGDSAMYLCASSLAWGSSSNEKLFFGSGTQLSVL.

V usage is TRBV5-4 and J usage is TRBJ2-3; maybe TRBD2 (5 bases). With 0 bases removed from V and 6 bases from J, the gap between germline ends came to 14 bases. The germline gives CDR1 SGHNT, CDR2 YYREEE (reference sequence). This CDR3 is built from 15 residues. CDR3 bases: TGTGCCAGCAGCTTGGCCTTTGGTAGCGCGGATACGCAGTATTTT. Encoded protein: CASSLAFGSADTQYF. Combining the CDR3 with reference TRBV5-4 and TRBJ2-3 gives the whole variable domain ETGVTQSPTHLIKTRGQQVTLRCSSQSGHNTVSWYQQALGQGPQFIFQYYREEENGRGNFPPRFSGLQFPNYSSELNVNALELDDSALYLCASSLAFGSADTQYFGPGTRLTVL.

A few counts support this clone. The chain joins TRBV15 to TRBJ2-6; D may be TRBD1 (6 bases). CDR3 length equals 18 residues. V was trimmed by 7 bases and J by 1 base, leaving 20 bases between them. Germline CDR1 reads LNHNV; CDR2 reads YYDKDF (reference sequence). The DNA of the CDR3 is TGTGCCACCACGCCGGGACACCAAGGATTTTCTGGGGCCAACGTCCTGACTTTC. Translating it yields CATTPGHQGFSGANVLTF.

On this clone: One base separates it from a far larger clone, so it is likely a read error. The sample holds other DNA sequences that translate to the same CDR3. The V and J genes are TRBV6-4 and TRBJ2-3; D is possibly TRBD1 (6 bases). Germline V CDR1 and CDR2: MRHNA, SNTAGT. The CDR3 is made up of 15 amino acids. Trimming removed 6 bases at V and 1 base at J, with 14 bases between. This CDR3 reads CASSDESGGTDTQYF. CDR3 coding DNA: TGTGCCAGCAGCGATGAATCAGGGGGCACAGATACGCAGTATTTT.

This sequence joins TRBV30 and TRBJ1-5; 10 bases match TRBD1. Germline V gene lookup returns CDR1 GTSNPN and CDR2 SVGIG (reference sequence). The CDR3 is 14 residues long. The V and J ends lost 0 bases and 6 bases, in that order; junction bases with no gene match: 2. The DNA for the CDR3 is TGTGCCTGGAGTGTGGGACAGGGGAGTCAGCCCCAGCATTTT. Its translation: CAWSVGQGSQPQHF. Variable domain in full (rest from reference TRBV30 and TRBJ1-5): SQTIHQWPATLVQPVGSPLSLECTVEGTSNPNLYWYRQAAGRGLQLLFYSVGIGQISSEVPQNLSASRPQDRQFILSSKKLLLSDSGFYLCAWSVGQGSQPQHFGDGTRLSIL.

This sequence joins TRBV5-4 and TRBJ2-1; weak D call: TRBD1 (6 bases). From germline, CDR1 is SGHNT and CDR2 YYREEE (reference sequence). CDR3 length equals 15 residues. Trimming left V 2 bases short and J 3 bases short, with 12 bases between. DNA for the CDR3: TGTGCCAGCAGCTTTTCACAGGGAAACTACAATGAGCAGTTCTTC. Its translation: CASSFSQGNYNEQFF.

The CDR3 protein is CASSRRADYGYTF. Written as DNA, the CDR3 is TGTGCCAGCAGCCGCAGGGCTGACTATGGCTACACCTTC. V is TRBV9 and J is TRBJ1-2; D perhaps matches TRBD1 (5 bases). V shed 4 bases and J shed 3 bases, with 10 bases lying between them. Per the germline V gene, CDR1 is SGDLS and CDR2 is YYNGEE. This CDR3 has 13 residues.

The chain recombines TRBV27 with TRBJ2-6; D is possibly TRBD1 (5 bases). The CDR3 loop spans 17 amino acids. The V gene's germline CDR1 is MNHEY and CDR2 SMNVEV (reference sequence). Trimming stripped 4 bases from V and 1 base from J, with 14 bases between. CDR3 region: CASSWAGSLSGANVLTF. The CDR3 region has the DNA TGTGCCAGCAGTTGGGCAGGGTCCCTTTCTGGGGCCAACGTCCTGACTTTC.

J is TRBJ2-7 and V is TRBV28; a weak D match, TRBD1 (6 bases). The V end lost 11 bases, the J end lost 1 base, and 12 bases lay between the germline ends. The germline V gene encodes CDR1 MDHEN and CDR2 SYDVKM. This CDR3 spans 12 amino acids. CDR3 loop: CASEGGSYEQYF. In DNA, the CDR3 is TGTGCCTCCGAAGGGGGTTCCTACGAGCAGTACTTC.

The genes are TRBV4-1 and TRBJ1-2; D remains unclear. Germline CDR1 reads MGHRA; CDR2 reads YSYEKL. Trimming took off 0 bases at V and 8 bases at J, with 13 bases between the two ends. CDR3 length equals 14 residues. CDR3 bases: TGCGCCAGCAGCCAAGAGTACGGGGTAGGCGGCTACACCTTC. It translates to CASSQEYGVGGYTF.

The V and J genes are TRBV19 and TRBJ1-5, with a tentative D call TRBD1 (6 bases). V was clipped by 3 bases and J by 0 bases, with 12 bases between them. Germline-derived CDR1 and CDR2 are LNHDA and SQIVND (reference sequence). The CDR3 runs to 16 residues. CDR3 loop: CASSMGWGHSNQPQHF. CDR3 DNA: TGTGCCAGTAGTATGGGGTGGGGGCATAGCAATCAGCCCCAGCATTTT. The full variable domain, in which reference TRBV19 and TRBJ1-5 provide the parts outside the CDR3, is DGGITQSPKYLFRKEGQNVTLSCEQNLNHDAMYWYRQDPGQGLRLIYYSQIVNDFQKGDIAEGYSVSREKKESFPLTVTSAQKNPTAFYLCASSMGWGHSNQPQHFGDGTRLSIL.

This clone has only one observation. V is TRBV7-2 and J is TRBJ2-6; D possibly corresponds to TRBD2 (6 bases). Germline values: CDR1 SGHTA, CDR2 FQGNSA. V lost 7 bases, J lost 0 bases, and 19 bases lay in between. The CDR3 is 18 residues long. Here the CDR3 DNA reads TGTGCCAGCATCTCATGGGCGGGACGGACCTCTGGGGCCAACGTCCTGACTTTC. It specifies CASISWAGRTSGANVLTF.

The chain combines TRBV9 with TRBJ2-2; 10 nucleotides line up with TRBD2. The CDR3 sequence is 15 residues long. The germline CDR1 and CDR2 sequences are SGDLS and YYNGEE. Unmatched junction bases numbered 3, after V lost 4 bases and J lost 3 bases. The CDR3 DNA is TGTGCCAGCAGCCGCGGACTAGCGGACACCGGGGAGCTGTTTTTT. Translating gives CASSRGLADTGELFF.

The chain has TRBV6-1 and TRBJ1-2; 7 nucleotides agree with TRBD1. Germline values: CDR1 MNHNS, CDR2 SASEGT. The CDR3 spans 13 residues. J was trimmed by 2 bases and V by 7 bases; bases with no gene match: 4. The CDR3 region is CASTDRANYGYTF. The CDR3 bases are TGTGCCAGCACCGACAGGGCAAACTATGGCTACACCTTC.

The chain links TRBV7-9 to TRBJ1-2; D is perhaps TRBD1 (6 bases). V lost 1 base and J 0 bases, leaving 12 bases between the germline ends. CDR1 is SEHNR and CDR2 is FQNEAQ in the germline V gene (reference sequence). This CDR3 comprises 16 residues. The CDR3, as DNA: TGTGCCAGCAGCTTAGTTGGGACAACATCTAACTATGGCTACACCTTC. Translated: CASSLVGTTSNYGYTF.

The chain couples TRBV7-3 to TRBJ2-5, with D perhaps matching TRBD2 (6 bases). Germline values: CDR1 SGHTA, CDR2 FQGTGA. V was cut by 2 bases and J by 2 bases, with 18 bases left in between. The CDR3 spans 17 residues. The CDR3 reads CASSLGLGGALQETQYF. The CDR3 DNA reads TGTGCCAGCAGCTTAGGCCTTGGCGGGGCCCTTCAAGAGACCCAGTACTTC. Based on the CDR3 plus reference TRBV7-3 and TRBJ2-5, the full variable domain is GAGVSQTPSNKVTEKGKYVELRCDPISGHTALYWYRQSLGQGPEFLIYFQGTGAADDSGLPNDRFFAVRPEGSVSTLKIQRTERGDSAVYLCASSLGLGGALQETQYFGPGTRLLVL.

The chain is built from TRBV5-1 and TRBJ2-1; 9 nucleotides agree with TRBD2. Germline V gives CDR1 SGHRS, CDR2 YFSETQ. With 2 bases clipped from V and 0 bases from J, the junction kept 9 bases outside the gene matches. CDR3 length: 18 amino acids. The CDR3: CASSFNSGGWSSYNEQFF. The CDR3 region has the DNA TGCGCCAGCAGCTTTAATAGCGGGGGTTGGAGCTCCTACAATGAGCAGTTCTTC.

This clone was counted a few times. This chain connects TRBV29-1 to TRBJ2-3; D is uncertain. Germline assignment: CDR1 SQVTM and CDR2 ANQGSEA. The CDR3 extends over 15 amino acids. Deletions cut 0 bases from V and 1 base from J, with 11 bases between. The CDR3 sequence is CSVEDSAPRTDTQYF. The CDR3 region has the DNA TGCAGCGTTGAAGATTCCGCGCCTCGCACAGATACGCAGTATTTT.

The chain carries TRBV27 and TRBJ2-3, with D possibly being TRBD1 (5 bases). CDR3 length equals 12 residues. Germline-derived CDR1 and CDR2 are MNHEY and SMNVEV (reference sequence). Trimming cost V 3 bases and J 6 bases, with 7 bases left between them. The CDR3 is CASSLPGDTQYF. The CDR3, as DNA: TGTGCCAGCAGTTTGCCAGGGGATACGCAGTATTTT.

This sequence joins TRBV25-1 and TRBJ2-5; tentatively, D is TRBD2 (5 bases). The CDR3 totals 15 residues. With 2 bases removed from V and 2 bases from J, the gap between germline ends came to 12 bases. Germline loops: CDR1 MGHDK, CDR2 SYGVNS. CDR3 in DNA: TGTGCCAGCAGTGAAGACCGAAGGGAGCAAGAGACCCAGTACTTC. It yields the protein CASSEDRREQETQYF. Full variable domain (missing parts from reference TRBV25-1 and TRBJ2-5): EADIYQTPRYLVIGTGKKITLECSQTMGHDKMYWYQQDPGMELHLIHYSYGVNSTEKGDLSSESTVSRIRTEHFPLTLESARPSHTSQYLCASSEDRREQETQYFGPGTRLLVL.

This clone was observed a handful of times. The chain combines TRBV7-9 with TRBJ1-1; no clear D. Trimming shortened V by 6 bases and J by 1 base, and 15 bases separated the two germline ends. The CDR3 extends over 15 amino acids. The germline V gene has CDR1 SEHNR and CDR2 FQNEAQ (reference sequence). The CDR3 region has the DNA TGTGCCAGCAGTTCCAGGACTCACTCGAACACTGAAGCTTTCTTT. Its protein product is CASSSRTHSNTEAFF.

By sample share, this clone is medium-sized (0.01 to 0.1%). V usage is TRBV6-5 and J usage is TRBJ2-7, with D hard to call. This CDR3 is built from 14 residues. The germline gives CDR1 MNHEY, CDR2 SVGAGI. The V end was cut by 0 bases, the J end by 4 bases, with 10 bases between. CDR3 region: CASSYSPSNYEQYF. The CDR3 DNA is TGTGCCAGCAGTTACTCTCCCAGTAATTACGAGCAGTACTTC.

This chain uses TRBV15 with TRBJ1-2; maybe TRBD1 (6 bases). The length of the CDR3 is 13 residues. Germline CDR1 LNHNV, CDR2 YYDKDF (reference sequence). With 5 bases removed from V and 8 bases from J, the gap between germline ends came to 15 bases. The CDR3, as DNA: TGTGCCACCAGCCAGGGACAAGGATTAGGCTACACCTTC. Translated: CATSQGQGLGYTF.

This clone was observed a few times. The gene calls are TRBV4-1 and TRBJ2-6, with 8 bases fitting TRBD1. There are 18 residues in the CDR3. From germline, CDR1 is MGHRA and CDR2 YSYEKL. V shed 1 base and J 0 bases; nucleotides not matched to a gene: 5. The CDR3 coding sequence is TGCGCCAGCAGCCAAGTCCTCAGGGGGCTCTCTGGGGCCAACGTCCTGACTTTC. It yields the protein CASSQVLRGLSGANVLTF.